This entry describes one TCR beta chain. The germline CDR1 and CDR2 sequences are SGHNT and YYREEE (reference sequence). The CDR3 is 15 amino acids. Unmatched junction bases numbered 3, after V lost 4 bases and J lost 0 bases. This record comes from a study of blood T cell repertoires in COVID-19. Study information: The samples span acute and convalescent COVID-19 from the United States, Italy and Spain. Sources were T cells, B-cell-depleted T cells, or PBMCs; the material itself was cDNA or gDNA.

Original analysis: How many nucleated cells were present was estimated from reference gene primer amplification. The method was immunoSEQ multiplex PCR; TCRdb's version includes in-frame clones alone and lacks a portion of them. The DNA gave D and trimming, while V, J and clone size come from that table. The data contain around 100,000 clones, approximately 90% of them singletons. The receptor comes from a man aged 50-59 years with acute or convalescent COVID-19. V and J are TRBV5-4 and TRBJ2-5; the match to TRBD1 covers 10 bases. Sequences were obtained from peripheral blood. The CDR3: CASSQGQGNQETQYF. The CDR3 DNA reads as TGTGCCAGCAGCCAGGGACAGGGGAACCAAGAGACCCAGTACTTC.